This entry lists 14 T cell receptor beta chains sequenced from one sample in a study of OX40 agonist ivuxolimab in advanced cancers. The table came from immunoSEQ multiplex PCR; TCRdb's copy has only in-frame clones and leaves some out. The table has tens of thousands of clones, more than 85% seen once. The sample in question was CD4+ or CD8+ T cells sorted from blood, obtained in a trial of the OX40 agonist ivuxolimab. Every receptor here comes from an adult with an advanced solid tumor such as melanoma, head and neck, liver or kidney cancer.

V gene TRBV14 combines with J gene TRBJ1-4; 7 nucleotides match TRBD1. V shed 0 bases, J shed 5 bases, and the junction held 3 bases outside the gene matches. This CDR3 contains 15 residues. Germline V gene sequence: CDR1 SGHDN, CDR2 FVKESK. The CDR3 is CASSQEIQGNEKLFF. CDR3 DNA sequence: TGTGCCAGCAGCCAAGAAATACAGGGGAATGAAAAACTGTTTTTT.

The chain employs TRBV19 and TRBJ1-2, with 12 bases identical to TRBD1. This CDR3 contains 15 residues. The junction had 6 bases not matched to a gene; V was cut back by 3 bases and J by 7 bases. Germline-derived CDR1 and CDR2 are LNHDA and SQIVND (reference sequence). The CDR3 sequence is CASSIQGQGAGGYTF. In DNA, the CDR3 is TGTGCCAGTAGTATCCAGGGACAGGGGGCCGGTGGCTACACCTTC.

The CDR3 loop reads CASIALDRGLGETQYF. CDR3 DNA sequence: TGTGCCAGCATCGCCCTGGACAGGGGGCTAGGGGAGACCCAGTACTTC. This chain links TRBV2 with TRBJ2-5, with 11 bases lining up with TRBD1. The CDR3 length is 16 residues. Losses at the gene ends were 7 bases for V and 5 bases for J; bases not matched to a gene: 12. In germline, CDR1 is SNHLY, CDR2 FYNNEI.

The chain joins TRBV6-1 to TRBJ1-6; weak D call: TRBD1 (6 bases). The CDR3 totals 15 residues. Germline V gene sequence: CDR1 MNHNS, CDR2 SASEGT. The V end lost 6 bases, the J end lost 7 bases, and 16 bases lay between the germline ends. The CDR3 DNA is TGTGCCAGCAGCGCCCTCGTAGACAGGAATTCACCCCTCCACTTT. Amino acid sequence: CASSALVDRNSPLHF.

This sequence joins TRBV29-1 and TRBJ2-1; possible D gene TRBD2, 6 bases. The length of the CDR3 is 15 residues. In germline, CDR1 is SQVTM, CDR2 ANQGSEA. V was clipped by 7 bases and J by 6 bases, with 22 bases between them. The DNA of the CDR3 is TGCAGCGCCCCCGGGGCGGGGCGGCCGGGCAATGAGCAGTTCTTC. Translation gives CSAPGAGRPGNEQFF.

The V and J genes are TRBV10-3 and TRBJ1-1; D is undetermined. The germline V and J ends were trimmed by 7 bases and 4 bases, with 13 bases remaining between them. CDR1 is ENHRY, CDR2 SYGVKD, per germline. CDR3 length: 13 amino acids. CDR3 loop: CAITWATSTEAFF. CDR3 nucleotide sequence: TGTGCCATCACTTGGGCCACGAGCACTGAAGCTTTCTTT.

J is TRBJ1-2 and V is TRBV13; perhaps TRBD1 as D (5 bases). The ends were cut back, 4 bases at V and 5 bases at J, with 11 bases in the middle. CDR1 and CDR2 from the germline V gene are PRHDT and FYEKMQ (reference sequence). The CDR3 has 13 residues. Written as DNA, the CDR3 is TGTGCCAGCAGCTCTGGGGGGAGGTATGGCTACACCTTC. It yields the protein CASSSGGRYGYTF.

This chain uses TRBV19 with TRBJ1-3; no clear D. V was clipped by 4 bases and J by 4 bases, with 5 bases between them. CDR1 is LNHDA, CDR2 SQIVND, per germline (reference sequence). The CDR3 consists of 12 residues. DNA of the CDR3: TGTGCCAGTAGTAATCCAGGAAACACCATATATTTT. Translating gives CASSNPGNTIYF.

The chain joins TRBV2 to TRBJ2-6; D remains unclear. Germline CDR1 is SNHLY and CDR2 is FYNNEI. Between the trimmed V and J ends, which lost 3 bases and 0 bases, there was a span of 3 bases. CDR3 length equals 14 residues. CDR3 DNA: TGTGCCAGCAGTGAGAGCTCTGGGGCCAACGTCCTGACTTTC. It translates to CASSESSGANVLTF.

Here the CDR3 DNA reads TGTGCCAGCAGCGTAGGTCGGGAGGGGAGCACTGAAGCTTTCTTT. The encoded protein is CASSVGREGSTEAFF. The rearrangement joins TRBV9 to TRBJ1-1, with D possibly TRBD1 on 5 matching bases. The germline V and J ends were trimmed by 0 bases and 4 bases, with 13 bases remaining between them. Germline CDR1 reads SGDLS; CDR2 reads YYNGEE. The CDR3 length is 15 residues.

This chain uses TRBV6-5 with TRBJ2-7, with a weak D call TRBD2 (5 bases). V lost 6 bases and J lost 0, with 9 bases in between. The CDR3 contains 13 residues. CDR1 and CDR2 (germline): MNHEY, SVGAGI. The DNA for the CDR3 is TGTGCCAGCAGGGACTTCGGCTCCTACGAGCAGTACTTC. Translating gives CASRDFGSYEQYF.

The genes are TRBV5-1 and TRBJ1-1; 9 bases are shared with TRBD1. The CDR3 spans 15 residues. Germline values: CDR1 SGHRS, CDR2 YFSETQ. Trimming cost V 0 bases and J 4 bases; bases outside gene matches: 4. For the CDR3, the DNA is TGCGCCAGCAGCTTGGGGACAGGGGAAATCACTGAAGCTTTCTTT. It translates to CASSLGTGEITEAFF.

The chain employs TRBV21-1 and TRBJ1-4. TRBV21-1 is assigned pseudogene status. The CDR3 consists of 19 residues. For the CDR3, the DNA is TGTGCCAGGAGGGCGTGGGCAGGGGAGGAGGGGGCAACTAATGAAAAACTGTTTTTT. Translation: CARRAWAGEEGATNEKLFF.

The rearrangement joins TRBV9 to TRBJ2-3; D is possibly TRBD1 or TRBD2 (5 bases each). The length of the CDR3 is 16 residues. Germline lookup yields CDR1 SGDLS and CDR2 YYNGEE. Trimming took off 0 bases at V and 0 bases at J, with 11 bases between the two ends. Here the CDR3 DNA reads TGTGCCAGCAGCGTAGAAGGGACCCCTAGCACAGATACGCAGTATTTT. Protein: CASSVEGTPSTDTQYF.